This record concerns one T cell receptor (beta chain) sequence. The antigen is undetermined. Using immunoSEQ multiplex PCR, the repertoire was profiled, and TCRdb retains in-frame clones only, with some absent. This repertoire shows tens of thousands of clones, 75% to 95% found once; its top ten account for roughly 4.3%. These data originate in a study of T cell responses to AZD1222 COVID-19 vaccine. Study observations and caveats: Among the donors, most were white British and more were female, and clonal diversity was possibly underestimated. Spike was spanned by vaccine-associated CD4 TCRs, with dominance at 160-218 and 743-854.

V was cut by 10 bases and J by 7 bases, with 20 bases left in between. The germline V gene encodes CDR1 ENHRY and CDR2 SYGVKD. The CDR3 is 14 residues long. This sequence was found in an adult in good health. Sequencing was performed on peripheral blood, taken on day 0 of MenACWY control vaccination. The chain recombines TRBV10-3 with TRBJ1-5; D perhaps matches TRBD1 (5 bases). The CDR3 DNA sequence: TGTGCCACCGAGGTTAGCGGGGGGAACCAGCCCCAGCATTTT. This gives the protein CATEVSGGNQPQHF.